These 28 T cell receptor beta chains came from one sample sequenced in a study of blood T cells in healthy people across ages. Primed by a sample-barcoded 5' primer and a J-beta primer mix, a second PCR proceeded for about 6 to 12 cycles. MiXCR, applied by TCRdb to the 5' RACE reads, yields one record per CDR3 protein. This table holds about 1.4 million distinct CDR3 sequences, approximately 60% found once. Input material: blood. The receptors were sampled from a man aged 18 to 29 in good health.

Comments on this clonotype: One junction end disagrees with the germline gene, perhaps due to a read error. The chain recombines TRBV7-2 with TRBJ2-7, with 9 nucleotides matching TRBD2. The germline gives CDR1 SGHTA, CDR2 FQGNSA. The CDR3 consists of 13 residues. The CDR3 loop is CASSIAGENEQYF. The CDR3 nucleotides read TGTGCCAGCAGCATAGCGGGAGAGAACGAGCAGTACTTC. Variable domain in full (rest from reference TRBV7-2 and TRBJ2-7): GAGVSQSPSNKVTEKGKDVELRCDPISGHTALYWYRQSLGQGLEFLIYFQGNSAPDKSGLPSDRFSAERTGGSVSTLTIQRTQQEDSAVYLCASSIAGENEQYFGPGTRLTVT.

The sample holds a few counts of this clonotype. The chain links TRBV20-1 to TRBJ2-5, with 9 bases matching TRBD1. The J call may be faulty, since TRBJ2-7 better matches the DNA end. This CDR3 is 13 amino acids long. Germline lookup yields CDR1 DFQATT and CDR2 SNEGSKA (reference sequence). The chain's CDR3 is CSASPTGGYEQYF. In nucleotides, the CDR3 is TGCAGTGCTAGTCCGACAGGGGGTTACGAGCAGTACTTC.

Only a few counts were recorded for this clonotype. The chain has TRBV3-1 and TRBJ1-2, with a possible D match to TRBD1 (5 bases). The CDR3 runs to 15 residues. Germline V CDR1 and CDR2: LGHDT, YNNKEL (reference sequence). The germline V and J ends were trimmed by 0 bases and 4 bases, with 12 bases remaining between them. CDR3: CASSQEGGTPYGYTF. In DNA, the CDR3 is TGTGCCAGCAGCCAAGAAGGAGGGACCCCCTATGGCTACACCTTC.

This chain joins TRBV27 and TRBJ2-7; TRBD2 matches at 13 bases. The trim removed 3 bases at V and 2 bases at J, leaving 1 base unmatched. In germline, CDR1 is MNHEY, CDR2 SMNVEV (reference sequence). The CDR3 loop spans 15 amino acids. The CDR3 sequence: CASSFTSGRAYEQYF. The CDR3 nucleotides are TGTGCCAGCAGTTTCACTAGCGGGAGGGCCTACGAGCAGTACTTC.

The V call is TRBV6-5, the J call TRBJ1-1; D not resolved. Trimming shortened V by 5 bases and J by 1 base, and 11 bases separated the two germline ends. The CDR3 has 14 amino acids. Germline CDR1 is MNHEY and CDR2 is SVGAGI. The DNA for the CDR3 is TGTGCCAGCAGTGGACTGAGCGAGAACACTGAAGCTTTCTTT. Protein product: CASSGLSENTEAFF.

This clonotype was seen only a few times. This chain joins TRBV6-5 and TRBJ1-2; 10 bases align to TRBD1. The CDR3 spans 13 residues. The V gene end was trimmed by 5 bases and the J gene end by 8 bases; junction bases not matched to a gene: 5. Germline values: CDR1 MNHEY, CDR2 SVGAGI. The CDR3 nucleotides are TGTGCCAGCAGTCCCGGGACAGGGGTCGGCTACACCTTC. Its translation: CASSPGTGVGYTF.

The chain joins TRBV7-9 to TRBJ2-5, with 7 nucleotides matching TRBD2. Germline CDR1 is SEHNR and CDR2 is FQNEAQ (reference sequence). The J segment lost 11 bases and the V segment lost 1 base, leaving 13 bases of the junction unmatched. The CDR3 length is 15 residues. The CDR3 DNA reads TGTGCCAGCAGCTTAGACTCTAGCGGTTTTTTTGGGCAGTACTTC. Translating gives CASSLDSSGFFGQYF.

The chain carries TRBV7-9 and TRBJ2-1, with D perhaps being TRBD1 or TRBD2 (7 bases each). CDR3 length equals 12 residues. CDR1 and CDR2 (germline): SEHNR, FQNEAQ (reference sequence). The CDR3 bases are TGTGCAGCAGGGGGGGAGGGCAATGAGCAGTTCTTC. It specifies CAAGGEGNEQFF.

The V and J genes are TRBV7-2 and TRBJ2-1; D perhaps matches TRBD2 (5 bases). This CDR3 spans 15 amino acids. With 5 bases removed from V and 0 bases from J, the gap between germline ends came to 11 bases. Germline loops: CDR1 SGHTA, CDR2 FQGNSA. The CDR3 reads CASSPLASSYNEQFF. The CDR3 DNA reads as TGTGCCAGCAGCCCCTTAGCGAGCTCCTACAATGAGCAGTTCTTC.

The chain combines TRBV11-2 with TRBJ1-5, with D unclear. Germline V CDR1 and CDR2: SGHAT, FQNNGV. CDR3 length: 12 residues. V dropped 8 bases and J dropped 6 bases, with 11 bases sitting between them. The CDR3 DNA is TGTGCCAGCGGCGTCCCGGGTCAGCCCCAGCATTTT. It is translated as CASGVPGQPQHF.

This clonotype was counted between two and nine times. The rearrangement joins TRBV29-1 to TRBJ2-7; 9 nucleotides align to TRBD1. Germline CDR1 and CDR2: SQVTM and ANQGSEA. This CDR3 has 14 residues. Germline trimming cut 3 bases from V and 3 bases from J; bases unmatched to any gene: 6. The DNA for the CDR3 is TGCAGCGTTGAGATGGGACAGGGCAACTACGAGCAGTACTTC. It specifies CSVEMGQGNYEQYF.

The chain recombines TRBV6-5 with TRBJ2-7; no reliable D call. The CDR3 is 16 amino acids. Trimming removed 2 bases from V and 0 bases from J, with 14 bases in between. CDR1 is MNHEY and CDR2 is SVGAGI in the germline V gene. The CDR3 here is CASSYTAYEFSYEQYF. The CDR3 nucleotides are TGTGCCAGCAGTTACACAGCCTATGAGTTCTCCTACGAGCAGTACTTC.

V usage is TRBV4-1 and J usage is TRBJ2-4, with TRBD1 matching 8 bases. Germline V lookup: CDR1 MGHRA, CDR2 YSYEKL. Losses at the gene ends were 2 bases for V and 0 bases for J; bases not matched to a gene: 6. The CDR3 is 17 residues long. The CDR3 DNA follows: TGCGCCAGCAGCCAACCTACAGGGGGACTAGCCAAAAACATTCAGTACTTC. This codes for CASSQPTGGLAKNIQYF.

The genes are TRBV9 and TRBJ2-3; maybe TRBD1 (6 bases). V was pared by 4 bases and J by 2 bases, with 20 bases between. Germline values: CDR1 SGDLS, CDR2 YYNGEE. The CDR3 loop spans 17 amino acids. The CDR3 coding sequence is TGTGCCAGCAGCCCTAAACACCTTAACAGGGCCACAGATACGCAGTATTTT. It codes for CASSPKHLNRATDTQYF.

The chain recombines TRBV10-3 with TRBJ2-5; 8 bases agree with TRBD2. The CDR3 totals 15 residues. V gave up 10 bases and J gave up 2 bases; unmatched junction bases: 12. CDR1 is ENHRY, CDR2 SYGVKD, per germline. This CDR3 reads CATKMRGEPQETQYF. The CDR3 DNA reads TGTGCCACCAAAATGCGGGGGGAACCTCAAGAGACCCAGTACTTC.

J is TRBJ2-1 and V is TRBV5-1, with a weak D call TRBD2 (6 bases). This CDR3 has 15 residues. V lost 4 bases and J lost 13, with 24 bases in between. CDR1 SGHRS and CDR2 YFSETQ come from the germline V gene. The CDR3, as DNA: TGCGCCAGCAGCGAGGACGGGCGGGGTGGCACCAACCAGTTCTTC. Its protein product is CASSEDGRGGTNQFF.

This chain uses TRBV12-3 or TRBV12-4 with TRBJ2-3; 9 bases match TRBD1. Trimming took 5 bases from V and 4 from J; bases not matched to a gene: 7. This CDR3 has 15 residues. The CDR3 nucleotides are TGTGCCAGCAGTAACTTACAGGGGGCTGCAGATACGCAGTATTTT. Translating gives CASSNLQGAADTQYF.

The rearrangement joins TRBV27 to TRBJ2-4, with 8 bases identical to TRBD1. This CDR3 is 15 amino acids long. V lost 0 bases and J lost 15; bases outside the gene matches: 13. Per the germline V gene, CDR1 is MNHEY and CDR2 is SMNVEV (reference sequence). The chain's CDR3 is CASSLSGQGPYERYF. In DNA form, the CDR3 reads TGTGCCAGCAGTTTATCAGGACAGGGCCCCTACGAGCGGTACTTC.

This rearrangement joins TRBV15 to TRBJ1-2, with TRBD1 as a possible D gene (6 bases). Trimming stripped 2 bases from V and 3 bases from J, with 16 bases between. Germline V gene data show CDR1 as LNHNV and CDR2 as YYDKDF (reference sequence). The CDR3 has 16 amino acids. The CDR3 region is CATSRNPVTGDYGYTF. The CDR3, as DNA: TGTGCCACCAGCAGAAACCCCGTGACAGGCGACTATGGCTACACCTTC.

V gene TRBV11-2 combines with J gene TRBJ2-1; the match to TRBD2 covers 14 bases. The CDR3 is 19 amino acids. V was pared by 5 bases and J by 2 bases, with 11 bases of the junction left unmatched. Germline V lookup: CDR1 SGHAT, CDR2 FQNNGV. The CDR3: CASSVGTSGSPPPYNEQFF. CDR3 DNA: TGTGCCAGCAGCGTCGGGACTAGCGGGAGTCCCCCCCCCTACAATGAGCAGTTCTTC.

This sequence joins TRBV29-1 and TRBJ2-3, with 8 bases identical to TRBD2. This CDR3 has 16 residues. With 5 bases clipped from V and 5 bases from J, the junction kept 15 bases outside the gene matches. CDR1 is SQVTM, CDR2 ANQGSEA, per germline. The CDR3 coding sequence is TGCAGCGTTACCGGGGTTGCGGGAGGAGGGAAAGATACGCAGTATTTT. This gives the protein CSVTGVAGGGKDTQYF.

V is TRBV5-5 and J is TRBJ2-5, with a tentative D call TRBD2 (6 bases). Trimming took 5 bases from V and 0 from J, leaving 14 bases between them. This CDR3 comprises 15 residues. Per germline, CDR1 SGHKS and CDR2 YYEKEE (reference sequence). For the CDR3, the DNA is TGTGCCAGCAGGGTCAAACTAGCCCACCAAGAGACCCAGTACTTC. It codes for CASRVKLAHQETQYF.

The chain recombines TRBV5-5 with TRBJ2-6; D is unclear. Per germline, CDR1 SGHKS and CDR2 YYEKEE (reference sequence). CDR3 size: 16 residues. V gave up 6 bases and J gave up 1 base, with 14 bases separating them. The CDR3 region is CASTSAWFSGANVLTF. The CDR3 nucleotides read TGTGCCAGCACCTCCGCGTGGTTTTCTGGGGCCAACGTCCTGACTTTC.

V and J are TRBV4-1 and TRBJ2-7; 8 bases agree with TRBD1. Trimming at V came to 8 bases and at J to 3 bases, leaving 6 bases not matched to a gene. Per the germline V gene, CDR1 is MGHRA and CDR2 is YSYEKL. The CDR3 length is 13 residues. The DNA for the CDR3 is TGCGCCAGCGCCTTTGACAGGGGCTACGAGCAGTACTTC. Translation gives CASAFDRGYEQYF.

The chain combines TRBV4-1 with TRBJ1-4; TRBD1 matches at 7 bases. Germline CDR1 and CDR2: MGHRA and YSYEKL. V lost 1 base and J lost 8; bases outside the gene matches: 10. The CDR3 has 16 residues. This CDR3 is CASSQVIGQEREKLFF. CDR3 sequence (DNA): TGCGCCAGCAGCCAAGTTATTGGACAGGAGAGGGAAAAACTGTTTTTT.

This clonotype appeared once. The rearrangement uses TRBV20-1 and TRBJ2-3, with TRBD2 matching 14 bases. Germline V gene data show CDR1 as DFQATT and CDR2 as SNEGSKA (reference sequence). The length of the CDR3 is 21 residues. J gave up 4 bases and V 6 bases, and 24 bases lay outside the gene matches. The CDR3 loop reads CSATGLAGAPPERLWADTQYF. CDR3 in DNA: TGCAGTGCAACGGGACTAGCGGGAGCCCCACCCGAGAGATTATGGGCAGATACGCAGTATTTT.

This rearrangement joins TRBV6-5 to TRBJ2-1; maybe TRBD2 (5 bases). CDR1 and CDR2 from the germline V gene are MNHEY and SVGAGI. The CDR3 sequence is 14 residues long. Trimming stripped 2 bases from V and 6 bases from J, with 11 bases between. The CDR3 nucleotides are TGTGCCAGCAGTTACGGCGGTAGCGTCAATGAGCAGTTCTTC. Translating it yields CASSYGGSVNEQFF.

This clonotype was picked up a small number of times. The J gene is TRBJ2-7, the V gene TRBV4-1; 12 bases line up with TRBD2. CDR3 size: 17 residues. J was trimmed by 2 bases and V by 6 bases; bases with no gene match: 11. In germline, CDR1 is MGHRA, CDR2 YSYEKL. The CDR3 protein is CASSSLAGGPRAYEQYF. CDR3 bases: TGCGCCAGCAGTAGCCTAGCGGGAGGGCCGCGGGCCTACGAGCAGTACTTC.